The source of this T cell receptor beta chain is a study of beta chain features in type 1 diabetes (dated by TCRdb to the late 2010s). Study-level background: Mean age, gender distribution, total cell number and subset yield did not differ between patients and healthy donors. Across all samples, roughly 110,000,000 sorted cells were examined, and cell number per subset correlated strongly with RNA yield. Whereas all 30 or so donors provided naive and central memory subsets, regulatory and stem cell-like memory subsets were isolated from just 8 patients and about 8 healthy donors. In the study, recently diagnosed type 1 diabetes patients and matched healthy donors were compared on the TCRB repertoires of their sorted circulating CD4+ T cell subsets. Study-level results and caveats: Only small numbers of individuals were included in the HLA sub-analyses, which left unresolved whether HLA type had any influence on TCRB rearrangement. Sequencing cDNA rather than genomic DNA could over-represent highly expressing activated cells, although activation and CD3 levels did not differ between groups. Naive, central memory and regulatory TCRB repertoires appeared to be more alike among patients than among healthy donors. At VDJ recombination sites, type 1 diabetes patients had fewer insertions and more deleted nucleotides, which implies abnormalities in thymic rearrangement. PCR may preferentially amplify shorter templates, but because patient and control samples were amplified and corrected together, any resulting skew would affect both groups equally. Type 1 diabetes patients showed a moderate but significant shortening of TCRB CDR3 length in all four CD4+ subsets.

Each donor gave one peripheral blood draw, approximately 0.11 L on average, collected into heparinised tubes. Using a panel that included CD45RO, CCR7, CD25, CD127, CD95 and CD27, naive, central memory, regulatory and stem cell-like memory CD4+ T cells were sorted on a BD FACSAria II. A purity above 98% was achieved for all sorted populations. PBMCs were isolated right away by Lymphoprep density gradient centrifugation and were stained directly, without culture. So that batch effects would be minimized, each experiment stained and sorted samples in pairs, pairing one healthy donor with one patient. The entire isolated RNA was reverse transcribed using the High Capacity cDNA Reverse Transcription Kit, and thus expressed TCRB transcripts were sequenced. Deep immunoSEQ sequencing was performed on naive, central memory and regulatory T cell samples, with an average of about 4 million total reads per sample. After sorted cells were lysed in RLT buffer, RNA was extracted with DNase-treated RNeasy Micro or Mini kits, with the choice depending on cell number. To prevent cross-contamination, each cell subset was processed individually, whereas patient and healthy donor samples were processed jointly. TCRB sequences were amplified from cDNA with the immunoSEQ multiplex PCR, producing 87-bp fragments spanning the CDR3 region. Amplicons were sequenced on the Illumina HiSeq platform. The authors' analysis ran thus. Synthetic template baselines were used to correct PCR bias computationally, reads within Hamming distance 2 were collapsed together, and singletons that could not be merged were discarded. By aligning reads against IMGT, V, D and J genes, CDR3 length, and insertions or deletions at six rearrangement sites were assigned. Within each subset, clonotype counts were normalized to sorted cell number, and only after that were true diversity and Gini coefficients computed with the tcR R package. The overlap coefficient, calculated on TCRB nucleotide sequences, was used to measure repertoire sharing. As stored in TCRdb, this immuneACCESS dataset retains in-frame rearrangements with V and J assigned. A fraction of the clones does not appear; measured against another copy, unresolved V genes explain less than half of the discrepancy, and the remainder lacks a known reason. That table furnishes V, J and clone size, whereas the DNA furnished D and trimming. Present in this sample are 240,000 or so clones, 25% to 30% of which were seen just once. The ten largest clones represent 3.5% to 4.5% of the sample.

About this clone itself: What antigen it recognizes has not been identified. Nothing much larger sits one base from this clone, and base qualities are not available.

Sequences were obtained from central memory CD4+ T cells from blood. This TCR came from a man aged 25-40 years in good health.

The nucleotides are TGTGCCAGCAGCGCAACATTTTCAACGTACGAGCAGTACTTC. It translates as CASSATFSTYEQYF. This receptor chain uses TRBV9 and TRBJ2-7; there is no confident call for the D gene. V sheds 3 bases and J sheds 4 bases, leaving 14 bases between their ends. From cysteine to phenylalanine, the CDR3 is 14 amino acids long. Only the CDR3 region is kept as DNA, spanning 42 bases read in frame from base 1. Based on the germline V gene, the CDR1 and CDR2 sequences are SGDLS and YYNGEE. Full variable domain (CDR3 extended with the reference TRBV9 and TRBJ2-7 proteins): DSGVTQTPKHLITATGQRVTLRCSPRSGDLSVYWYQQSLDQGLQFLIQYYNGEERAKGNILERFSAQQFPDLHSELNLSSLELGDSALYFCASSATFSTYEQYFGPGTRLTVT.